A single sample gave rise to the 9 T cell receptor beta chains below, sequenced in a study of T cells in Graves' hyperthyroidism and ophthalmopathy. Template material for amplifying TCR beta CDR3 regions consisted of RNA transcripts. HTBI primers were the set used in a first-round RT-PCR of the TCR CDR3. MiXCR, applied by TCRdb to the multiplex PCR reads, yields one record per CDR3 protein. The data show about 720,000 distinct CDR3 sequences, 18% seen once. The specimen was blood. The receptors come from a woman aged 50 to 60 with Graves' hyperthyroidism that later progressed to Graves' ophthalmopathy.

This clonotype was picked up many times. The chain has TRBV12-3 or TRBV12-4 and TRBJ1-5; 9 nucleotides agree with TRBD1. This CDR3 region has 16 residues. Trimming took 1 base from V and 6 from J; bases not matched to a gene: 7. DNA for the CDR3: TGTGCCAGCAGTTTAGTGGGACAGGGCTGGGGTCAGCCCCAGCATTTT. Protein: CASSLVGQGWGQPQHF.

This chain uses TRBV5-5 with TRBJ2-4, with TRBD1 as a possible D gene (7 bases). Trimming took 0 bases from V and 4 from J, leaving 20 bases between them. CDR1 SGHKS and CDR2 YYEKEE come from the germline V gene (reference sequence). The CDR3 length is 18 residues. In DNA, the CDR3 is TGTGCCAGCAGCTTGGTACCGCGGGACAGTGGACCTAAAAACATTCAGTACTTC. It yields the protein CASSLVPRDSGPKNIQYF.

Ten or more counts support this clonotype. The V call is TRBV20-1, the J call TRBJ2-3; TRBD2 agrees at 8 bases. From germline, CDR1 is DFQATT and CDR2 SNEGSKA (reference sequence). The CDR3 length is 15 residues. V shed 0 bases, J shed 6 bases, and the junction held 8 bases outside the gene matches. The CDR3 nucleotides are TGCAGTGCTAGAGATGTCGCGGGGGGTCGGGATACGCAGTATTTT. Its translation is CSARDVAGGRDTQYF.

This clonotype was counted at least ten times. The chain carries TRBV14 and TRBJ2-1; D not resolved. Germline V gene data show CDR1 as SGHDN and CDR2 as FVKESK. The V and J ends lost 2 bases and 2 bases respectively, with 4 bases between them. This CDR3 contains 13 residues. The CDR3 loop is CASSQLTYNEQFF. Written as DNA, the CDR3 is TGTGCCAGCAGCCAACTAACCTACAATGAGCAGTTCTTC.

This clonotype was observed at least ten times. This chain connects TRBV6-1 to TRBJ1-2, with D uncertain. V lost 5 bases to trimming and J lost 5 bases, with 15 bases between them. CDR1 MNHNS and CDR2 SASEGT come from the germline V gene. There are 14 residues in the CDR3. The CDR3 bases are TGTGCCAGCAGTACACGCTCGGAGCAGTATGGCTACACCTTC. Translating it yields CASSTRSEQYGYTF.

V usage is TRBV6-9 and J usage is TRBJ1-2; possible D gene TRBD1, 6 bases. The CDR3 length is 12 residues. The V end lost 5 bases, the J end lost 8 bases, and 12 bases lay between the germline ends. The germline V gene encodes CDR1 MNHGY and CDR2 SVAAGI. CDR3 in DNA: TGTGCCAGCAGTATTCTCAGGGGAGGCTACACCTTC. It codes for CASSILRGGYTF.

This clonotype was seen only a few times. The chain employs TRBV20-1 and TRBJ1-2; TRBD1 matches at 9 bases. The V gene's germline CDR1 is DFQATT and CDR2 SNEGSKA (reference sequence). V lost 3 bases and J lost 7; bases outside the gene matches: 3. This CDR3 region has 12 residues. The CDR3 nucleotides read TGCAGTGCTAGGGGACAGGGCTCTGGCTACACCTTC. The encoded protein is CSARGQGSGYTF.

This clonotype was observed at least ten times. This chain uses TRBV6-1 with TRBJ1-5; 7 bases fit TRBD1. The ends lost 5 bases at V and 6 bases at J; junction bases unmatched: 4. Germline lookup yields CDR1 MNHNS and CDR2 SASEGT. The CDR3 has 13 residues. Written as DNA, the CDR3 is TGTGCCAGCAGTCGAGGGGGCGGTCAGCCCCAGCATTTT. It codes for CASSRGGGQPQHF.

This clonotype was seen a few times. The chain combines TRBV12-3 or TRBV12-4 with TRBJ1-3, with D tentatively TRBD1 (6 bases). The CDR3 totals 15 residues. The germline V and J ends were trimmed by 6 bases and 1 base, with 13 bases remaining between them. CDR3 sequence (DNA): TGTGCCAGCAGCCATACAGGGATTTCTGGAAACACCATATATTTT. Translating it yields CASSHTGISGNTIYF.